The TCR beta chain under discussion was sequenced for a study of blood T cells in healthy people across ages. Notes on the study in general: Long-lived and aged donors differed, with more naive CD4+ cells and higher diversity in the long-lived. Estimates of diversity drawn from one million T cells were considered underestimates.

To note about this clonotype: Its antigen is undetermined.

Trimming at V came to 6 bases and at J to 4 bases, leaving 9 bases not matched to a gene. This CDR3 has 15 residues. Together with a sample-barcoded 5' primer, a J-beta primer mix was included in a second PCR lasting about 7 to 11 cycles. TCRdb fed the 5' RACE reads into MiXCR, producing one record per CDR3 protein. This table has about 730,000 distinct CDR3 sequences, 40% to 45% appearing once. Total RNA, at least 5 micrograms per sample, was extracted from PBMCs. Sample: blood. The rearrangement uses TRBV12-3 or TRBV12-4 and TRBJ2-4; 7 bases are a match to TRBD1. This TCR was recovered from an older woman in good health. CDR3 bases: TGTGCCAGCAGCCGCTTAGGGACAGCGAAAAACATTCAGTACTTC. Translation: CASSRLGTAKNIQYF.